The 15 T cell receptor beta chains reported below all come from one sample, sequenced in a study of breast tumors, draining lymph nodes, adjacent tissues. TCRdb redid the calling of the multiplex PCR reads with MiXCR, one entry per CDR3 protein. The repertoire has around 110,000 distinct CDR3 sequences, around 30% of them found once; the top ten carry approximately 5%. Samples came from axillary lymph nodes draining the breast cancer. Sample: axillary lymph node tissue. These receptors were taken from a female donor with breast cancer. Some clones in this sample may be carry-over from other donors' samples.

Note on this clonotype: Since no conserved phenylalanine or tryptophan closes the CDR3, a read error is the likely cause. V usage is TRBV7-2 and J usage is TRBJ2-7; possible D gene TRBD1, 6 bases. Per germline, CDR1 SGHTA and CDR2 FQGNSA. This CDR3 has 16 residues. With 0 bases removed from V and 2 bases from J, the gap between germline ends came to 14 bases. The CDR3 protein is CASSLAAGTGPYEQYS. CDR3 nucleotides: TGTGCCAGCAGCTTAGCCGCTGGTACAGGGCCCTACGAGCAGTACTCC.

This clonotype has a count of ten or more. This chain links TRBV10-3 with TRBJ2-7, with 7 bases aligning to TRBD1. This CDR3 has 15 residues. The germline V gene has CDR1 ENHRY and CDR2 SYGVKD. Losses at the gene ends were 2 bases for V and 1 base for J; bases not matched to a gene: 5. The CDR3 DNA follows: TGTGCCATCAGTGAGAGGGGGACAGCTTCCTACGAGCAGTACTTC. Amino acids: CAISERGTASYEQYF.

Turning to this clonotype: Sequence at one end of the junction differs from germline and may be a read error. J is TRBJ2-7 and V is TRBV14; TRBD2 is a possible D gene (6 bases). The CDR3 is 16 amino acids. From germline, CDR1 is SGHDN and CDR2 FVKESK. CDR3 sequence reads: CASSHVRDGSSYAQYF. The CDR3 nucleotides read TGTGCCAGCAGCCATGTCCGGGACGGGAGCTCCTACGCGCAGTACTTC. The entire variable domain, with the rest obtained from reference TRBV14 and TRBJ2-7, is as follows: EAGVTQFPSHSVIEKGQTVTLRCDPISGHDNLYWYRRVMGKEIKFLLHFVKESKQDESGMPNNRFLAERTGGTYSTLKVQPAELEDSGVYFCASSHVRDGSSYAQYFGPGTRLTVT.

Concerning this clonotype itself: Because the CDR3 is missing its conserved closing phenylalanine or tryptophan, this is likely a read error. The DNA is omitted, as the CDR3 cannot be located on it reliably, and the CDR3 follows TCRdb's listing. V gene TRBV5-4 combines with J gene TRBJ2-5; TRBD1 was called by the table and not checked on the DNA. A total of 8 residues make up the CDR3, ends included. In germline, CDR1 is SGHNT, CDR2 YYREEE (reference sequence). CDR3 amino acids: CASSMGVR.

CDR3 region: CASTRPREAGELFF. The CDR3 nucleotides read TGTGCCAGCACCCGCCCTAGGGAGGCCGGGGAGCTGTTTTTT. The rearrangement links TRBV6-2 or TRBV6-3 to TRBJ2-2; tentatively, D is TRBD2 (6 bases). Trimming removed 7 bases from V and 6 bases from J, with 15 bases in between. The CDR3 spans 14 residues. Germline V gene sequence: CDR1 MNHEY, CDR2 SVGEGT.

This clonotype was seen ten or more times. The J gene is TRBJ2-1, the V gene TRBV5-1, with D uncertain. Germline CDR1 reads SGHRS; CDR2 reads YFSETQ. The CDR3 is made up of 15 amino acids. Deletions cut 1 base from V and 0 bases from J, with 8 bases between. CDR3 region: CASSLIRSSYNEQFF. Written as DNA, the CDR3 is TGCGCCAGCAGCTTGATCAGGAGCTCCTACAATGAGCAGTTCTTC.

This clonotype was counted at least ten times. The gene calls are TRBV30 and TRBJ1-3, with unresolved D. This CDR3 spans 14 amino acids. V dropped 0 bases and J dropped 0 bases, with 6 bases sitting between them. The germline gives CDR1 GTSNPN, CDR2 SVGIG (reference sequence). CDR3 sequence reads: CAWSVHPSGNTIYF. The CDR3 DNA reads as TGTGCCTGGAGTGTACACCCCTCTGGAAACACCATATATTTT.

In this sample, this clonotype turned up many times. V is TRBV19 and J is TRBJ2-3; D not certain. V was cut by 0 bases and J by 5 bases, with 6 bases left in between. Germline V lookup: CDR1 LNHDA, CDR2 SQIVND (reference sequence). The CDR3 has 13 residues. Here the CDR3 reads CASSIDLEDTQYF. In DNA form, the CDR3 reads TGTGCCAGTAGTATAGATCTTGAAGATACGCAGTATTTT. Complete variable domain (other parts from reference TRBV19 and TRBJ2-3): DGGITQSPKYLFRKEGQNVTLSCEQNLNHDAMYWYRQDPGQGLRLIYYSQIVNDFQKGDIAEGYSVSREKKESFPLTVTSAQKNPTAFYLCASSIDLEDTQYFGPGTRLTVL.

This clonotype was recorded many times. This chain's CDR3 is CASSLDAASGNTIYF. The CDR3 DNA reads as TGTGCCAGCAGCTTGGACGCCGCCTCTGGAAACACCATATATTTT. This chain joins TRBV5-5 and TRBJ1-3; D ambiguous. Trimming took off 0 bases at V and 0 bases at J, with 7 bases between the two ends. Per the germline V gene, CDR1 is SGHKS and CDR2 is YYEKEE (reference sequence). CDR3 length: 15 amino acids.

This clonotype has a count of ten or more. Being one base from a much bigger clone, this may be a read error. V usage is TRBV20-1 and J usage is TRBJ1-5; the match to TRBD1 covers 8 bases. The V gene's germline CDR1 is DFQATT and CDR2 SNEGSKA (reference sequence). The CDR3 extends over 18 amino acids. The junction had 17 bases not matched to a gene; V was cut back by 2 bases and J by 5 bases. Here the CDR3 reads CSARRGRGHLSTDQPQHF. CDR3 DNA sequence: TGCAGTGCTAGAAGGGGCAGGGGGCACCTAAGTACGGATCAGCCCCAGCATTTT.

For this clonotype: A much larger clone lies one base from this, so it may be a read error. V usage is TRBV19 and J usage is TRBJ2-7; D uncertain. The CDR3 is 17 residues long. Germline V lookup: CDR1 LNHDA, CDR2 SQIVND (reference sequence). CDR3 residues: CASSIGILELDSYEQSF. The CDR3 DNA is TGTGCCAGTAGTATAGGGATTCTGGAGCTTGACTCCTACGAGCAGTCCTTC.

This chain connects TRBV15 to TRBJ2-1; D call uncertain. V lost 3 bases, J lost 7 bases, and 10 bases lay in between. In germline, CDR1 is LNHNV, CDR2 YYDKDF (reference sequence). This CDR3 spans 13 amino acids. The CDR3 spells CATSRGLENEQFF. The CDR3 region has the DNA TGTGCCACCAGCAGGGGGTTGGAGAATGAGCAGTTCTTC.

In its sample, this clonotype was seen many times. The J gene is TRBJ1-2, the V gene TRBV7-6, with D unresolved. Per the germline V gene, CDR1 is SGHVS and CDR2 is FNYEAQ. This CDR3 has 18 residues. V lost 5 bases and J 0 bases, leaving 22 bases between the germline ends. The CDR3, as DNA: TGTGCCAGCAGCCCCTATTGGCGCCGGGTGACATCTAACTATGGCTACACCTTC. Its translation: CASSPYWRRVTSNYGYTF.

This clonotype has a count of ten or more. V usage is TRBV10-3 and J usage is TRBJ2-5; D might be TRBD1 (7 bases). The length of the CDR3 is 13 residues. Germline V gene sequence: CDR1 ENHRY, CDR2 SYGVKD. V gave up 10 bases and J gave up 5 bases, with 17 bases separating them. Here the CDR3 DNA reads TGTGCCACCTACGGGGCAGGGGGGGAGACCCAGTACTTC. Residues: CATYGAGGETQYF.

This clonotype has a count of ten or more. The gene calls are TRBV7-9 and TRBJ2-3; 8 bases agree with TRBD1. The germline CDR1 and CDR2 sequences are SEHNR and FQNEAQ (reference sequence). Losses at the gene ends were 5 bases for V and 2 bases for J; bases not matched to a gene: 6. The CDR3 extends over 15 amino acids. CDR3 loop: CASSLDRAYTDTQYF. As DNA, the CDR3 is TGTGCCAGCAGCCTGGACAGGGCTTACACAGATACGCAGTATTTT.